One sample yielded the 2 T cell receptor beta chains listed below, sequenced in a study of tumor and adjacent non-tumor tissue in lung cancer. TCRbeta libraries were built with three rounds of nested PCR, modified from ARM-PCR. MiXCR, run by TCRdb on the multiplex PCR reads, gives a single entry per CDR3 protein. The data show roughly 66,000 distinct CDR3 sequences, with around 78% seen just once and about 28% held by the top ten. No cell sorting was done before RNA was extracted from the tissue. The sequenced sample consisted of lung tumor tissue. Receptors originate from a man aged 60-69 years with non-small cell lung cancer.

The V call is TRBV29-1, the J call TRBJ1-2; D is ambiguous. Germline CDR1 SQVTM, CDR2 ANQGSEA. This CDR3 comprises 14 residues. V was shortened by 3 bases and J by 2 bases, with 13 bases between the two germline ends. The CDR3 sequence: CSVEIPDGNYGYTF. In DNA, the CDR3 is TGCAGCGTTGAGATCCCAGACGGGAACTATGGCTACACCTTC.

To note about this clonotype: One junction end does not reproduce the germline sequence, and a read error may be involved. The chain is built from TRBV6-5 and TRBJ1-1; D gene unclear. Germline V gene data show CDR1 as MNHEY and CDR2 as SVGAGI. The CDR3 contains 13 residues. CDR3 in DNA: TGTTCCAGCAATTACTCTCGGGATACTGAAGCTTTCTTT. The encoded protein is CSSNYSRDTEAFF.